The T cell receptor beta chain described here comes from a study of blood T cell repertoires in COVID-19. As regards this clone: The sample contains more than one DNA sequence encoding this CDR3.

V lost 5 bases and J lost 1, with 7 bases in between. Germline values: CDR1 KGHDR, CDR2 SFDVKD. The CDR3 extends over 13 amino acids. Participants reported their clinical history, and cohort assignment relied on those reports. Symptom resolution, clearance, or two negative PCRs marked donors in Cohort 3 as recovered. TCRdb keeps only in-frame clones here, not all; method: immunoSEQ multiplex PCR. The sample has around 300,000 clones; 87% are singletons. This TCR was recovered from a young woman who had recovered from COVID-19. This rearrangement joins TRBV24-1 to TRBJ2-5; possible D gene TRBD2, 5 bases. The sequenced sample was PBMCs or T cells enriched from blood (not recorded which). CDR3 loop: CATSGRGQETQYF. CDR3 DNA: TGTGCCACCAGTGGCCGGGGCCAAGAGACCCAGTACTTC.